The 2 T cell receptor beta chains given below trace back to one sample, sequenced in a study of monozygotic twins with inflammatory bowel disease. Following a re-call of the 5' RACE reads, TCRdb has one entry per CDR3 protein and lacks DNA. The data include about 210,000 distinct CDR3 sequences; the top ten clones carry roughly 1.5%. The specimen was blood. These receptors all come from a human donor with ulcerative colitis or Crohn's disease, or a healthy co-twin of an affected twin (not recorded which).

This chain connects TRBV5-1 to TRBJ1-1. Germline V CDR1 and CDR2: SGHRS, YFSETQ. This CDR3 has 15 amino acids. CDR3 in amino acids: CASSWMGSGDTEAFF. Using reference TRBV5-1 and TRBJ1-1 for the parts outside the CDR3, the full variable domain is KAGVTQTPRYLIKTRGQQVTLSCSPISGHRSVSWYQQTPGQGLQFLFEYFSETQRNKGNFPGRFSGRQFSNSRSEMNVSTLELGDSALYLCASSWMGSGDTEAFFGQGTRLTVV.

The V call is TRBV9, the J call TRBJ2-7. CDR1 and CDR2 from the germline V gene are SGDLS and YYNGEE. This CDR3 contains 15 residues. The CDR3: CASSVGRGSSYEQYF.